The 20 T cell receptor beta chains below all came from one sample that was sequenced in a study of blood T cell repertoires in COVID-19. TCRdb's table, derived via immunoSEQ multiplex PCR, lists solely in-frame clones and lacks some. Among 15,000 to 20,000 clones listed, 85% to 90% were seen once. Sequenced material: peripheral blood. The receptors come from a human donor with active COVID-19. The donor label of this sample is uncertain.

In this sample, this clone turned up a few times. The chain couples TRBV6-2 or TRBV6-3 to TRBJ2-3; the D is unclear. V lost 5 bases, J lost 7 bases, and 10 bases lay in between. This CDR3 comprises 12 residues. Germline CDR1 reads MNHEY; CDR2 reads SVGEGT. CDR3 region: CASSQSPNTQYF. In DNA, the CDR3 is TGTGCCAGCAGTCAGTCCCCAAATACGCAGTATTTT.

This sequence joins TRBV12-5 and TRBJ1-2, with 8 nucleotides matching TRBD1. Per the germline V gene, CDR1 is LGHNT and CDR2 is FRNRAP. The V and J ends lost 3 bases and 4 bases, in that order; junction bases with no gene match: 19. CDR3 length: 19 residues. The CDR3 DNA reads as TGTGCTAGTGGTTTTGTAATCTTGAAATGGACAGGGAAGCCCTATGGCTACACCTTC. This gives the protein CASGFVILKWTGKPYGYTF.

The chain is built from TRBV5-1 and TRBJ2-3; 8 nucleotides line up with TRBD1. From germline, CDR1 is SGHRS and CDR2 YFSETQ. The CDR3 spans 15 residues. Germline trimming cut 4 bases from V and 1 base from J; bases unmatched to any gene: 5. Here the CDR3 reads CASSPSGGGTDTQYF. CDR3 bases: TGCGCCAGCAGCCCGTCAGGGGGCGGCACAGATACGCAGTATTTT.

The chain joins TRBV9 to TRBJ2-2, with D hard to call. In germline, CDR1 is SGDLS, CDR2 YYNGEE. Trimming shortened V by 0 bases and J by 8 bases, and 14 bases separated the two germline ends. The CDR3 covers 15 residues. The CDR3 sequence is CASSVGTVESGELFF. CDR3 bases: TGTGCCAGCAGCGTAGGCACAGTCGAATCTGGGGAGCTGTTTTTT.

CDR3 protein: CASEDRGPGNTIYF. The CDR3 DNA is TGTGCCAGCGAGGACAGGGGGCCTGGAAACACCATATATTTT. The rearrangement joins TRBV19 to TRBJ1-3, with 11 nucleotides matching TRBD1. CDR1 LNHDA and CDR2 SQIVND come from the germline V gene (reference sequence). With V trimmed by 9 bases and J by 2 bases, 3 bases remained unmatched. This CDR3 has 14 residues.

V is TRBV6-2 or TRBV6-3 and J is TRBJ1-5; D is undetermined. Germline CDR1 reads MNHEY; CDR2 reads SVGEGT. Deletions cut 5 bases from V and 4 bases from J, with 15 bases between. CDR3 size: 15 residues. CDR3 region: CASSPFGSYNQPQHF. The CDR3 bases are TGTGCCAGCAGTCCGTTCGGTTCGTATAATCAGCCCCAGCATTTT.

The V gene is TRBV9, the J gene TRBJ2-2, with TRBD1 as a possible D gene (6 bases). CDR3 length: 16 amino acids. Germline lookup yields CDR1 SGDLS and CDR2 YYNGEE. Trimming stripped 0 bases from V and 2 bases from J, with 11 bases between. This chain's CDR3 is CASSVGDTSNTGELFF. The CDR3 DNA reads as TGTGCCAGCAGCGTAGGGGACACCAGTAACACCGGGGAGCTGTTTTTT.

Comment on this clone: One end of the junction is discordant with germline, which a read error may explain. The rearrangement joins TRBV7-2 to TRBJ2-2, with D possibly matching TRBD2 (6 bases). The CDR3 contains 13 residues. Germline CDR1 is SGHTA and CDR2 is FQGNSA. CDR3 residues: CASSLVNTGGLFF. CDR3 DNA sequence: TGTGCCAGCAGCTTAGTAAATACCGGGGGGCTGTTTTTT.

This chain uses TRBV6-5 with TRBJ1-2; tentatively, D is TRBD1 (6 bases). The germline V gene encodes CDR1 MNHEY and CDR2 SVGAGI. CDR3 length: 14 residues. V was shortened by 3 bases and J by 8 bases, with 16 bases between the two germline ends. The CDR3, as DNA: TGTGCCAGCAGTTATCAGGCAGGGGCTTTCGGCTACACCTTC. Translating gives CASSYQAGAFGYTF.

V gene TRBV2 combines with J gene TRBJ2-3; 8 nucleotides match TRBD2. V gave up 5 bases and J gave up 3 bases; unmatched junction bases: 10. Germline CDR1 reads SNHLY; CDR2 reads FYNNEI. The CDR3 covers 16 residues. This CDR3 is CASSLNGRGGTDTQYF. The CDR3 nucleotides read TGTGCCAGCAGTTTAAACGGACGGGGGGGAACAGATACGCAGTATTTT.

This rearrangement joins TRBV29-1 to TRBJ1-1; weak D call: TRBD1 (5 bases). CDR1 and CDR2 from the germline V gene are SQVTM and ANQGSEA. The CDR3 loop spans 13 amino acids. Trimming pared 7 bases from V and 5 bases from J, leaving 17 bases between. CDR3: CSAKGLLGTEAFF. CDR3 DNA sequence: TGCAGCGCGAAGGGACTTCTGGGGACTGAAGCTTTCTTT.

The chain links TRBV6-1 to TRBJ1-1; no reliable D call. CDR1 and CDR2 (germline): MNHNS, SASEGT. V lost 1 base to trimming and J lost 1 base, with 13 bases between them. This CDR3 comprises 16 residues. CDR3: CASSEGGPPKNTEAFF. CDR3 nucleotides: TGTGCCAGCAGTGAAGGTGGGCCACCAAAGAACACTGAAGCTTTCTTT.

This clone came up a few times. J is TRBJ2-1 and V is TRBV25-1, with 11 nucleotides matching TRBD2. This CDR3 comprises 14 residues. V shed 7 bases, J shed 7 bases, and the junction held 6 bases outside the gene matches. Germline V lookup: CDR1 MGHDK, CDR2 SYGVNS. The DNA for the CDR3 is TGTGCCAGCATGCCCCTAGCGGGGGGAAATGAGCAGTTCTTC. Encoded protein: CASMPLAGGNEQFF.

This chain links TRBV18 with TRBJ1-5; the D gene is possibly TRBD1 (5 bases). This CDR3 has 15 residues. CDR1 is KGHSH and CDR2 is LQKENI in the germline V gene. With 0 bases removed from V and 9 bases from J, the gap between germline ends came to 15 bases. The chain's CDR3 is CASSPPNNGQGPQHF. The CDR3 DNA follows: TGTGCCAGCTCACCACCGAATAACGGGCAGGGGCCCCAGCATTTT.

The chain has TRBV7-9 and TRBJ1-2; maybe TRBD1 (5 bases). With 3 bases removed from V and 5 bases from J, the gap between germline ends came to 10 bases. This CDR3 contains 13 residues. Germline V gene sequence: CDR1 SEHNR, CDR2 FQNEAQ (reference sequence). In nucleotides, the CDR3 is TGTGCCAGCAGCTTGTTTCCAGGGTATGGCTACACCTTC. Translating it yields CASSLFPGYGYTF.

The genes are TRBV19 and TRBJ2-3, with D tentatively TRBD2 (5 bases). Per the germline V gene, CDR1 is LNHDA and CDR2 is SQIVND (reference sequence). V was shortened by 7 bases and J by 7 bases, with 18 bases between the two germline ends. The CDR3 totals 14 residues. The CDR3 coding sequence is TGTGCCAGTAACCCCACGGGTCGGGGAAATACGCAGTATTTT. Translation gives CASNPTGRGNTQYF.

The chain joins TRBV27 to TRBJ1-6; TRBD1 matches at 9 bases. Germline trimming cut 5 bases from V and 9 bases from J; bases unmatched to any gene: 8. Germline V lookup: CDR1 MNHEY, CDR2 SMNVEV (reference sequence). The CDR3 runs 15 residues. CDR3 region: CASSPGQGLGSPLHF. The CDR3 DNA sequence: TGTGCCAGCAGTCCAGGACAGGGGTTGGGTTCACCCCTCCACTTT.

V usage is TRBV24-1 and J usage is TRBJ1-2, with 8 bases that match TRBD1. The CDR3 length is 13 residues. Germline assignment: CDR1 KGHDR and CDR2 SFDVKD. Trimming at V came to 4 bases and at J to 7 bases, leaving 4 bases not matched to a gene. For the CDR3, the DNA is TGTGCCACCAGTGACCGCGACAGGGGTGGCTACACCTTC. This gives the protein CATSDRDRGGYTF.

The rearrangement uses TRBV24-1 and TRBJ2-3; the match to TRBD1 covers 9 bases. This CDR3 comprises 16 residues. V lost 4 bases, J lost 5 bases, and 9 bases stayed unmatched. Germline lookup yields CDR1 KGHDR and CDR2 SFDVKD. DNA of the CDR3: TGTGCCACCAGTGAACCCAACCTGGGACAGGGAGATACGCAGTATTTT. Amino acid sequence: CATSEPNLGQGDTQYF.

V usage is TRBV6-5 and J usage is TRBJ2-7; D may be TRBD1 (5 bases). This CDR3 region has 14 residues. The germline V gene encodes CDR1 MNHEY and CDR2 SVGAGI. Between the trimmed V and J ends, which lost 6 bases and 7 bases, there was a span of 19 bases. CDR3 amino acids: CASSYEQGFEEQYF. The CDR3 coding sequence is TGTGCCAGCAGCTACGAGCAGGGTTTTGAGGAGCAGTACTTC.